The clone carrying this T cell receptor (beta chain) was detected only once. Its antigen is still unknown. TCRdb keeps only in-frame clones here, not all; method: immunoSEQ multiplex PCR. The sample has about 84,000 clones; about nine tenths are singletons. Trimming took off 4 bases at V and 1 base at J, with 14 bases between the two ends. The CDR3 has 15 amino acids. From germline, CDR1 is SGDLS and CDR2 YYNGEE. This specimen belongs to a study of OX40 agonist ivuxolimab in advanced cancers. The overall study: Prior anti-PD-1, anti-PD-L1 or anti-CTLA-4 therapy was allowed; about 39% had some. Whole-study findings and limits: Expanded clones were, on average, more numerous among CD8+ T cells than CD4+.

The sequencing here drew on CD4+ or CD8+ T cells sorted from blood, taken in a trial of the OX40 agonist ivuxolimab. The chain links TRBV9 to TRBJ1-1, with D possibly matching TRBD1 (5 bases). The clonotype was recovered from an adult with an advanced solid tumor such as melanoma, head and neck, liver or kidney cancer. In nucleotides, the CDR3 is TGTGCCAGCAGCCCCACAGGAATCTCGAACACTGAAGCTTTCTTT. This sequence encodes CASSPTGISNTEAFF.